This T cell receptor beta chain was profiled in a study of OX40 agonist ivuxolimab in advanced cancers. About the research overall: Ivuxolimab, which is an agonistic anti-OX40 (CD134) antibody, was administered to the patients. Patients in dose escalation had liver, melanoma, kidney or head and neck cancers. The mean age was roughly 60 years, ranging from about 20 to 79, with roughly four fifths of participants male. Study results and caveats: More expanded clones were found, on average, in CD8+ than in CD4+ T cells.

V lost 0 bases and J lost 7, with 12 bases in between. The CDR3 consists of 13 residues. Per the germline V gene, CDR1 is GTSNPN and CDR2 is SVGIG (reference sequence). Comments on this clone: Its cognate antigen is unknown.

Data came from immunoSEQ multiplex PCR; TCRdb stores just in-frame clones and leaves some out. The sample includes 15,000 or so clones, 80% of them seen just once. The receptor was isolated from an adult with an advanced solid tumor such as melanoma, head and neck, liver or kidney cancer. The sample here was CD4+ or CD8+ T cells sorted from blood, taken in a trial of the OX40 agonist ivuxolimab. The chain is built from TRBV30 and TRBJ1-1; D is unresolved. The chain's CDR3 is CAWSVAGWSEAFF. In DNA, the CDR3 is TGTGCCTGGAGTGTAGCGGGGTGGAGTGAAGCTTTCTTT. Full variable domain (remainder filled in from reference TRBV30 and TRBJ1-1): SQTIHQWPATLVQPVGSPLSLECTVEGTSNPNLYWYRQAAGRGLQLLFYSVGIGQISSEVPQNLSASRPQDRQFILSSKKLLLSDSGFYLCAWSVAGWSEAFFGQGTRLTVV.